Reported below is one TCR beta chain. The sequenced fragment ends 3 residues before the CDR3 boundary, so the rest is inferred from the germline J gene. Profiling relied on immunoSEQ multiplex PCR, and the TCRdb table lists in-frame clones only, not all of them. The table lists about 30,000 clones. The sample is drawn from a study of T cells in women clearing cervical HPV infection. The CDR3 consists of 22 residues. The J segment lost 0 bases and the V segment lost 2 bases, leaving 22 bases of the junction unmatched. The germline CDR1 and CDR2 sequences are GTSNPN and SVGIG (reference sequence). Prevalent HPV16 infections were excluded; only incident single HPV16 infections included. MY09/MY11 PCR detected cervical HPV DNA; dot-blot assigned genotypes.

Sequenced material: blood buffy coat. This clonotype was sampled from a woman aged 18 to 75 with a cervical HPV16 infection that either progressed to CIN3+ or cleared (not recorded which). J is TRBJ2-2 and V is TRBV30, with TRBD2 identical over 9 bases. The CDR3 region is CAWSRGRAGGNKWSANTGELFF. The covered CDR3 bases are TGTGCCTGGAGTCGTGGAAGAGCGGGAGGTAATAAATGGTCCGCGAACACCGGGGAG.